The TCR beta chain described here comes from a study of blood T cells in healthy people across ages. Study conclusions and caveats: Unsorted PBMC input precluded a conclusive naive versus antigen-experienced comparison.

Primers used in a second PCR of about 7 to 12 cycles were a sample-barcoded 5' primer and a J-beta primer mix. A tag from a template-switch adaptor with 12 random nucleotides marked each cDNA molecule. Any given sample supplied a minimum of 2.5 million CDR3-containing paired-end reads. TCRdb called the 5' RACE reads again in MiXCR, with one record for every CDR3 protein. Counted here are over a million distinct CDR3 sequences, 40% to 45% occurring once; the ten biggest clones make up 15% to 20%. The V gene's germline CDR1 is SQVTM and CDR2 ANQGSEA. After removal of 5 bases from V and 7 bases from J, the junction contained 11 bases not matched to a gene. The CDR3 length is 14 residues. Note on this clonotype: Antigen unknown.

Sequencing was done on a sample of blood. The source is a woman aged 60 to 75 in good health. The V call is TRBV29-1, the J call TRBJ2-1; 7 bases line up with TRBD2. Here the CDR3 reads CSVLASGPSNEQFF. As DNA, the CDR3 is TGCAGCGTTTTAGCTAGCGGCCCTTCGAATGAGCAGTTCTTC.